This entry lists 2 T cell receptor beta chains sequenced from one sample in a study of blood T cells in healthy people across ages. The second PCR ran 7 to 11 cycles with a sample-barcoded 5' primer and J-beta primers. TCRdb called the 5' RACE reads again in MiXCR, with one record for every CDR3 protein. The data contain about 670,000 distinct CDR3 sequences, around two fifths of them singletons. The source material was blood. These TCRs come from a man older than 75 in good health.

This clonotype was recorded a few times. The chain couples TRBV24-1 to TRBJ2-5; TRBD1 agrees at 8 bases. The J call may be mistaken, given a closer DNA end match to TRBJ2-7. CDR3 length: 17 residues. Germline V gives CDR1 KGHDR, CDR2 SFDVKD. In nucleotides, the CDR3 is TGTGCCACCAGTGACCCCCAAGGAACAGGGGGAACATACGAGCAGTACTTC. Its translation is CATSDPQGTGGTYEQYF.

In this sample, this clonotype turned up a few times. This chain uses TRBV5-1 with TRBJ2-3, with TRBD2 matching 7 bases. Trimming cost V 3 bases and J 0 bases; bases outside gene matches: 7. This CDR3 contains 16 residues. Germline loops: CDR1 SGHRS, CDR2 YFSETQ. DNA for the CDR3: TGCGCCAGCAGCTCCCTTGGCGGGGGAAGCACAGATACGCAGTATTTT. Translated, it gives CASSSLGGGSTDTQYF.